These 28 T cell receptor beta chains were all obtained from the same sample, sequenced in a study of T cell responses to AZD1222 COVID-19 vaccine. The repertoire was sequenced with immunoSEQ multiplex PCR; TCRdb's copy has only in-frame clones and lacks some. The repertoire holds about 130,000 clones, with approximately 85% as singletons. This material consisted of peripheral blood, taken 28 days after the second AZD1222 dose. All receptors come from an adult who received the AZD1222 COVID-19 vaccine.

The chain uses TRBV5-6 and TRBJ2-7; TRBD1 might be the D (6 bases). From germline, CDR1 is SGHDT and CDR2 YYEEEE. The V end lost 4 bases, the J end lost 3 bases, and 11 bases lay between the germline ends. This CDR3 has 13 amino acids. The CDR3 is CASSRGQFYEQYF. DNA of the CDR3: TGTGCCAGCAGCCGCGGACAGTTCTACGAGCAGTACTTC.

The chain joins TRBV7-8 to TRBJ2-5; 11 nucleotides align to TRBD2. From germline, CDR1 is SGHVS and CDR2 FQNEAQ. V lost 6 bases, J lost 10 bases, and 10 bases stayed unmatched. The CDR3 runs 14 residues. CDR3 DNA sequence: TGTGCCAGCAGGACACTAGCGGGGGCCCAAAACCAGTACTTC. Translated, it gives CASRTLAGAQNQYF.

This clone appeared once. The chain has TRBV25-1 and TRBJ2-5; no clear D. The CDR3 contains 14 residues. V lost 3 bases to trimming and J lost 1 base, with 9 bases between them. Germline V gene lookup returns CDR1 MGHDK and CDR2 SYGVNS. CDR3 sequence (DNA): TGTGCCAGCAGTGAGAGGCAGGCCCAAGAGACCCAGTACTTC. Translating it yields CASSERQAQETQYF.

This chain connects TRBV11-2 to TRBJ1-5; 8 bases match TRBD1. The V gene's germline CDR1 is SGHAT and CDR2 FQNNGV. V was clipped by 6 bases and J by 4 bases; unmatched bases: 11. The CDR3 runs 16 residues. CDR3 in DNA: TGTGCCAGCAGTCCTGACACAGGGGGTCTTAATCAGCCCCAGCATTTT. Translated: CASSPDTGGLNQPQHF.

The chain carries TRBV9 and TRBJ2-5, with D possibly being TRBD2 (5 bases). V gave up 0 bases and J gave up 5 bases, with 11 bases separating them. The germline V gene encodes CDR1 SGDLS and CDR2 YYNGEE. The CDR3 runs 14 residues. The CDR3 DNA reads TGTGCCAGCAGCGTAGAGTCTAGCATCGAGACCCAGTACTTC. This translates into CASSVESSIETQYF.

This chain uses TRBV6-2 or TRBV6-3 with TRBJ1-1; D is perhaps TRBD1 (6 bases). CDR1 MNHEY and CDR2 SVGEGT come from the germline V gene. The ends were cut back, 2 bases at V and 4 bases at J, with 11 bases in the middle. This CDR3 comprises 14 residues. The CDR3 DNA sequence: TGTGCCAGCAGTTACGGGGGGCTCAGCACTGAAGCTTTCTTT. Translated: CASSYGGLSTEAFF.

This clone was observed a single time. The CDR3 loop reads CATSANPRTSGLQETQYF. CDR3 sequence (DNA): TGTGCCACCAGTGCAAACCCGCGGACTAGCGGACTCCAAGAGACCCAGTACTTC. This chain connects TRBV24-1 to TRBJ2-5, with 10 bases aligning to TRBD2. V dropped 5 bases and J dropped 1; count of bases not matched to a gene: 12. This CDR3 contains 18 residues. The germline CDR1 and CDR2 sequences are KGHDR and SFDVKD.

The chain combines TRBV27 with TRBJ1-2; no clear D. Per germline, CDR1 MNHEY and CDR2 SMNVEV (reference sequence). With 3 bases removed from V and 3 bases from J, the gap between germline ends came to 11 bases. The CDR3 sequence is 14 residues long. In DNA form, the CDR3 reads TGTGCCAGCAGTTTCCACGGACTTGACTATGGCTACACCTTC. Translated: CASSFHGLDYGYTF.

This clone was seen only a few times. The genes are TRBV11-2 and TRBJ1-2; D remains ambiguous. Trimming cost V 1 base and J 3 bases, with 9 bases left between them. This CDR3 comprises 14 residues. CDR1 and CDR2 (germline): SGHAT, FQNNGV. Here the CDR3 reads CASSLGAGDYGYTF. The CDR3 DNA sequence: TGTGCCAGCAGCTTAGGGGCGGGAGACTATGGCTACACCTTC. The full variable domain, completed using reference TRBV11-2 and TRBJ1-2, is EAGVAQSPRYKIIEKRQSVAFWCNPISGHATLYWYQQILGQGPKLLIQFQNNGVVDDSQLPKDRFSAERLKGVDSTLKIQPAKLEDSAVYLCASSLGAGDYGYTFGSGTRLTVV.

V gene TRBV19 combines with J gene TRBJ1-5; D gene uncertain. Trimming left V 1 base short and J 2 bases short, with 9 bases between. The germline V gene encodes CDR1 LNHDA and CDR2 SQIVND (reference sequence). The CDR3 length is 15 residues. This chain's CDR3 is CASSIGGVRNQPQHF. CDR3 sequence (DNA): TGTGCCAGTAGTATAGGCGGGGTACGCAATCAGCCCCAGCATTTT.

V and J are TRBV10-3 and TRBJ2-1; D is possibly TRBD2 (5 bases). The CDR3 covers 11 residues. Germline CDR1 reads ENHRY; CDR2 reads SYGVKD. Trimming took 10 bases from V and 10 from J, leaving 14 bases between them. CDR3 nucleotides: TGTGCCACCGCGGGCGGCGGGGAGCAGTTCTTC. Protein sequence: CATAGGGEQFF.

The rearrangement uses TRBV28 and TRBJ1-2, with TRBD1 matching 11 bases. Trimming took 5 bases from V and 7 from J; bases not matched to a gene: 12. From germline, CDR1 is MDHEN and CDR2 SYDVKM. The CDR3 length is 16 residues. CDR3 DNA sequence: TGTGCCAGCAGTCTCTACAGGACAGGGGGCCTGTCTGGCTACACCTTC. It codes for CASSLYRTGGLSGYTF.

The J gene is TRBJ2-7, the V gene TRBV6-2 or TRBV6-3; TRBD1 matches at 8 bases. CDR3 size: 15 residues. CDR1 and CDR2 from the germline V gene are MNHEY and SVGEGT. Trimming removed 5 bases from V and 2 bases from J; junction bases left unmatched: 8. Here the CDR3 reads CASSRQDRGPYEQYF. CDR3 DNA sequence: TGTGCCAGCAGTCGCCAAGACAGGGGACCCTACGAGCAGTACTTC.

V gene TRBV19 combines with J gene TRBJ2-5; 7 bases match TRBD1. In germline, CDR1 is LNHDA, CDR2 SQIVND (reference sequence). CDR3 size: 15 residues. Losses at the gene ends were 7 bases for V and 4 bases for J; bases not matched to a gene: 12. The CDR3 region is CASKAGGQRRETQYF. Here the CDR3 DNA reads TGTGCCAGTAAGGCAGGGGGACAGAGACGAGAGACCCAGTACTTC.

V and J are TRBV7-2 and TRBJ1-1; 8 bases are shared with TRBD1. The germline V gene has CDR1 SGHTA and CDR2 FQGNSA. J gave up 1 base and V 4 bases, and 5 bases lay outside the gene matches. The CDR3 consists of 15 residues. This CDR3 is CASSSDRGANTEAFF. DNA of the CDR3: TGTGCCAGCAGCTCTGACAGGGGAGCGAACACTGAAGCTTTCTTT.

About this clone itself: Other DNA sequences within the sample encode an identical CDR3. The rearrangement links TRBV5-5 to TRBJ2-3; unclear D gene. The CDR3 is made up of 14 amino acids. CDR1 and CDR2 (germline): SGHKS, YYEKEE (reference sequence). Trimming took off 4 bases at V and 0 bases at J, with 9 bases between the two ends. In DNA form, the CDR3 reads TGTGCCAGCAGCCCAGGAGACAGCACAGATACGCAGTATTTT. Translating it yields CASSPGDSTDTQYF.

This clone was picked up one time. This chain links TRBV3-1 (or the pseudogene TRBV3-2) with TRBJ1-6; possibly TRBD1 for D (5 bases). The CDR3 sequence is 16 residues long. Between the trimmed V and J ends, which lost 4 bases and 7 bases, there was a span of 17 bases. CDR1 LGHDT and CDR2 YNNKEL come from the germline V gene (reference sequence). The CDR3 DNA sequence: TGTGCCAGCAGCCTCAGCCGGGGCAGAAGCAATTCACCCCTCCACTTT. Protein sequence: CASSLSRGRSNSPLHF.

The J gene is TRBJ1-6, the V gene TRBV30; no firm D call. The germline V and J ends were trimmed by 2 bases and 8 bases, with 22 bases remaining between them. In germline, CDR1 is GTSNPN, CDR2 SVGIG (reference sequence). This CDR3 spans 17 amino acids. CDR3 DNA sequence: TGTGCCTGGAGTTTCTCGAGTAGTAGTCGCGATCATTCACCCCTCCACTTT. This gives the protein CAWSFSSSSRDHSPLHF.

This chain joins TRBV30 and TRBJ2-3, with a weak D call TRBD1 (6 bases). The V end was cut by 3 bases, the J end by 1 base, with 11 bases between. The length of the CDR3 is 14 residues. Germline V CDR1 and CDR2: GTSNPN, SVGIG (reference sequence). CDR3 in DNA: TGTGCCTGGAGCGACAGGTATGGCACAGATACGCAGTATTTT. Translation gives CAWSDRYGTDTQYF.

The V call is TRBV7-8, the J call TRBJ1-1, with 7 nucleotides matching TRBD1. The CDR3 totals 16 residues. The V and J ends lost 3 bases and 0 bases, in that order; junction bases with no gene match: 7. Per the germline V gene, CDR1 is SGHVS and CDR2 is FQNEAQ. The CDR3 sequence: CASSLGDRNMNTEAFF. The CDR3 DNA follows: TGTGCCAGCAGCTTGGGGGACAGAAACATGAACACTGAAGCTTTCTTT. Full variable domain (rest looked up from reference TRBV7-8 and TRBJ1-1): GAGVSQSPRYKVAKRGQDVALRCDPISGHVSLFWYQQALGQGPEFLTYFQNEAQLDKSGLPSDRFFAERPEGSVSTLKIQRTQQEDSAVYLCASSLGDRNMNTEAFFGQGTRLTVV.

In its sample, this clone was seen a few times. The gene calls are TRBV4-1 and TRBJ2-7, with 13 positions matching TRBD2. Germline CDR1 is MGHRA and CDR2 is YSYEKL. The CDR3 has 16 amino acids. Trimming at V came to 2 bases and at J to 3 bases, leaving 4 bases not matched to a gene. In nucleotides, the CDR3 is TGCGCCAGCAGCCAAAGGGGACTAGCGGGATTCTACGAGCAGTACTTC. Its translation: CASSQRGLAGFYEQYF.

The V call is TRBV9, the J call TRBJ1-3, with D tentatively TRBD1 (6 bases). Germline CDR1 is SGDLS and CDR2 is YYNGEE. V lost 4 bases and J lost 0, with 17 bases in between. The CDR3 is 17 residues long. CDR3 protein: CASSTGMGAPSGNTIYF. In DNA form, the CDR3 reads TGTGCCAGCAGCACGGGGATGGGGGCCCCCTCTGGAAACACCATATATTTT.

V gene TRBV6-5 combines with J gene TRBJ1-1; D might be TRBD1 (5 bases). CDR3 length equals 15 residues. Germline-derived CDR1 and CDR2 are MNHEY and SVGAGI. The germline V and J ends were trimmed by 5 bases and 1 base, with 14 bases remaining between them. This CDR3 reads CASSKGRVTNTEAFF. For the CDR3, the DNA is TGTGCCAGCAGTAAGGGACGGGTTACGAACACTGAAGCTTTCTTT.

This clone was observed at least ten times. The CDR3 region has the DNA TGTGCCAGCAGCCCAGGAGTAGAGGCTGGAAACACCATATATTTT. It is translated as CASSPGVEAGNTIYF. The rearrangement joins TRBV7-9 to TRBJ1-3, with D uncertain. This CDR3 has 15 residues. Germline V gene lookup returns CDR1 SEHNR and CDR2 FQNEAQ (reference sequence). V shed 5 bases and J shed 2 bases, with 13 bases lying between them.

This clone appeared once. V gene TRBV12-3 or TRBV12-4 combines with J gene TRBJ1-2; TRBD1 agrees at 9 bases. Losses at the gene ends were 3 bases for V and 6 bases for J; bases not matched to a gene: 2. This CDR3 has 13 residues. DNA of the CDR3: TGTGCCAGCAGTTTGCGGACAGGGGATGGCTACACCTTC. It codes for CASSLRTGDGYTF.

The chain couples TRBV14 to TRBJ1-1; D is undetermined. CDR1 is SGHDN, CDR2 FVKESK, per germline. V gave up 2 bases and J gave up 1 base, with 8 bases separating them. This CDR3 contains 14 residues. DNA of the CDR3: TGTGCCAGCAGCCAATCAACAGCGAACACTGAAGCTTTCTTT. The encoded protein is CASSQSTANTEAFF.

This clone came up once. The V and J genes are TRBV24-1 and TRBJ1-2, with no clear D. CDR3 length: 16 amino acids. The ends were cut back, 2 bases at V and 7 bases at J, with 19 bases in the middle. CDR1 and CDR2 from the germline V gene are KGHDR and SFDVKD. CDR3 in amino acids: CATSDSSRGVRSGYTF. CDR3 nucleotides: TGTGCCACCAGTGATTCCTCCCGGGGAGTTAGAAGTGGCTACACCTTC.

In DNA, the CDR3 is TGTGCCAGCAGCCTTGCTCCCGGGGCCTATAATTCACCCCTCCACTTT. Residues: CASSLAPGAYNSPLHF. The V call is TRBV14, the J call TRBJ1-6; D remains unclear. In germline, CDR1 is SGHDN, CDR2 FVKESK. The CDR3 is made up of 16 amino acids. Trimming removed 4 bases at V and 2 bases at J, with 12 bases between.